These 26 T cell receptor beta chains share one sample of origin, sequenced in a study of OX40 agonist ivuxolimab in advanced cancers. Library preparation used the immunoSEQ multiplex PCR assay. In its TCRdb copy, this immuneACCESS table keeps in-frame sequences only and misses some clones. Where compared with another copy, unresolved V genes explain less than half of these, and the others have no known cause. The sample table holds 55,000 to 75,000 clones, of which around 84% were seen once. Clones ranked in the top ten supply about 1.1% of the sample. The specimen was CD4+ or CD8+ T cells sorted from blood, collected in a trial of the OX40 agonist ivuxolimab. The receptors shown here come from an adult with an advanced solid tumor such as melanoma, head and neck, liver or kidney cancer.

The chain links TRBV7-9 to TRBJ1-6; no clear D gene. The CDR3 is made up of 13 amino acids. CDR1 SEHNR and CDR2 FQNEAQ come from the germline V gene (reference sequence). V gave up 1 base and J gave up 10 bases, with 8 bases separating them. As DNA, the CDR3 is TGTGCCAGCAGCTTAGAGGCGGAATCACCCCTCCACTTT. Translation: CASSLEAESPLHF.

This clone occurred once. This chain uses TRBV4-3 with TRBJ2-7; D not resolved. Germline CDR1 reads LGHNA; CDR2 reads YSLEER. V was pared by 3 bases and J by 3 bases, with 9 bases between. CDR3 length: 13 residues. CDR3 nucleotide sequence: TGCGCCAGCAGCCAGCTCGTCAGCTACGAGCAGTACTTC. It specifies CASSQLVSYEQYF.

The table lists this clone with a few counts. The chain combines TRBV9 with TRBJ1-3; a possible D gene is TRBD1 (6 bases). Looked up from germline, CDR1 is SGDLS and CDR2 is YYNGEE. The CDR3 totals 17 residues. Trimming removed 4 bases at V and 0 bases at J, with 17 bases between. Written as DNA, the CDR3 is TGTGCCAGCAGCACCCTATCACAGGGCTTCTCTGGAAACACCATATATTTT. The encoded protein is CASSTLSQGFSGNTIYF.

The rearrangement joins TRBV6-5 to TRBJ2-1; D ambiguous. The germline V and J ends were trimmed by 0 bases and 4 bases, with 10 bases remaining between them. Germline V gene sequence: CDR1 MNHEY, CDR2 SVGAGI. The CDR3 contains 15 residues. The CDR3: CASSYSIGGYNEQFF. For the CDR3, the DNA is TGTGCCAGCAGTTACTCGATCGGCGGATACAATGAGCAGTTCTTC.

The rearrangement links TRBV5-4 to TRBJ1-1; the D gene is possibly TRBD1 (5 bases). Between the trimmed V and J ends, which lost 2 bases and 0 bases, there was a span of 11 bases. The CDR3 totals 15 residues. Germline-derived CDR1 and CDR2 are SGHNT and YYREEE (reference sequence). DNA for the CDR3: TGTGCCAGCAGCTTCGGGGGGGTACTGAACACTGAAGCTTTCTTT. As protein: CASSFGGVLNTEAFF.

A single count supports this clone. The CDR3 here is CASSLQVRTDTQYF. The CDR3 DNA is TGTGCCAGCAGTTTACAGGTTCGCACAGATACGCAGTATTTT. This chain joins TRBV11-2 and TRBJ2-3; maybe TRBD1 (5 bases). Germline V gene lookup returns CDR1 SGHAT and CDR2 FQNNGV. The CDR3 runs to 14 residues. V dropped 6 bases and J dropped 1 base, with 11 bases sitting between them. The full variable domain, completed using reference TRBV11-2 and TRBJ2-3, is EAGVAQSPRYKIIEKRQSVAFWCNPISGHATLYWYQQILGQGPKLLIQFQNNGVVDDSQLPKDRFSAERLKGVDSTLKIQPAKLEDSAVYLCASSLQVRTDTQYFGPGTRLTVL.

Details on this clone: One end of the junction fails to match germline, which may point to a read error. This sequence joins TRBV9 and TRBJ1-6, with D hard to call. The CDR3 is made up of 13 amino acids. Germline V gene lookup returns CDR1 SGDLS and CDR2 YYNGEE. CDR3 nucleotides: TGTGCCAGCAGCGTGTCCTTTAATTCACCCCTCCACTTT. Encoded protein: CASSVSFNSPLHF.

V gene TRBV11-3 combines with J gene TRBJ2-3, with D perhaps being TRBD1 or TRBD2 (5 bases each). CDR3 length: 13 residues. Deletions cut 4 bases from V and 8 bases from J, with 13 bases between. The germline V gene encodes CDR1 SGHNT and CDR2 YENEEA. CDR3 bases: TGTGCCAGCAGCTCTGTGCCGAGGGGTACGCAGTATTTT. Translated: CASSSVPRGTQYF.

The chain carries TRBV18 and TRBJ1-1; no firm D call. V lost 6 bases and J lost 3, with 14 bases in between. The CDR3 is 14 amino acids. Germline values: CDR1 KGHSH, CDR2 LQKENI. The CDR3 reads CASSQSITDTEAFF. The CDR3 bases are TGTGCCAGCTCCCAATCCATCACGGACACTGAAGCTTTCTTT.

As regards this clone: The identical CDR3 is also encoded by other nucleotide sequences in the sample. The V call is TRBV18, the J call TRBJ1-2; D is undetermined. The germline V gene encodes CDR1 KGHSH and CDR2 LQKENI. Between the trimmed V and J ends, which lost 3 bases and 3 bases, there was a span of 11 bases. The CDR3 contains 14 residues. CDR3 nucleotides: TGTGCCAGCTCACCTGGGGTACGCGACTATGGCTACACCTTC. Protein: CASSPGVRDYGYTF.

The gene calls are TRBV21-1 and TRBJ1-6; TRBD1, as called in the table, went unchecked against the DNA. TRBV21-1 is noted as a pseudogene. The CDR3 sequence is 16 residues long. The CDR3 sequence: CASSKTPGQELLALHF. The CDR3 bases are TGTGCCAGCAGCAAAACCCCGGGACAGGAGCTTTTAGCCCTCCACTTT.

The rearrangement uses TRBV18 and TRBJ1-1; D uncertain. V lost 4 bases to trimming and J lost 0 bases, with 12 bases between them. The CDR3 sequence is 15 residues long. Germline CDR1 reads KGHSH; CDR2 reads LQKENI. The CDR3 nucleotides read TGTGCCAGCTCACGGGTCAGTGAAATGAACACTGAAGCTTTCTTT. Protein product: CASSRVSEMNTEAFF.

The genes are TRBV11-3 and TRBJ1-2; 9 bases match TRBD1. J lost 2 bases, V lost 5 bases, and 6 bases had no gene match. The germline gives CDR1 SGHNT, CDR2 YENEEA. The CDR3 totals 15 residues. The CDR3 sequence is CASSPRTGENYGYTF. DNA for the CDR3: TGTGCCAGCAGCCCGCGGACAGGGGAAAACTATGGCTACACCTTC.

The V and J genes are TRBV5-6 and TRBJ1-4, with 8 bases aligning to TRBD1. Germline V CDR1 and CDR2: SGHDT, YYEEEE. CDR3 length equals 15 residues. Trimming cost V 0 bases and J 5 bases; bases outside gene matches: 3. The CDR3 loop is CASSLEGTGNEKLFF. The CDR3 DNA follows: TGTGCCAGCAGCTTGGAGGGGACAGGAAATGAAAAACTGTTTTTT.

The J gene is TRBJ2-7, the V gene TRBV7-2, with 7 bases aligning to TRBD2. The CDR3 length is 16 residues. V trimming: 1 base; J trimming: 3 bases; junction bases outside the gene matches: 9. The V gene's germline CDR1 is SGHTA and CDR2 FQGNSA. The CDR3: CASSLVSSSGNYEQYF. The CDR3 DNA sequence: TGTGCCAGCAGCTTAGTCTCCTCTAGCGGAAACTACGAGCAGTACTTC. The whole variable domain, remainder taken from reference TRBV7-2 and TRBJ2-7, is GAGVSQSPSNKVTEKGKDVELRCDPISGHTALYWYRQSLGQGLEFLIYFQGNSAPDKSGLPSDRFSAERTGGSVSTLTIQRTQQEDSAVYLCASSLVSSSGNYEQYFGPGTRLTVT.

This clone occurred once. This chain links TRBV27 with TRBJ1-1, with 12 nucleotides matching TRBD1. The trim removed 8 bases at V and 3 bases at J, leaving 10 bases unmatched. Germline loops: CDR1 MNHEY, CDR2 SMNVEV (reference sequence). The CDR3 extends over 16 amino acids. The CDR3 reads CASAFGGTGGDTEAFF. The CDR3 DNA follows: TGTGCCAGCGCCTTCGGTGGGACAGGGGGCGACACTGAAGCTTTCTTT.

The rearrangement joins TRBV9 to TRBJ2-2; 8 bases line up with TRBD1. The CDR3 runs to 16 residues. Germline loops: CDR1 SGDLS, CDR2 YYNGEE. Trimming cost V 3 bases and J 1 base; bases outside gene matches: 5. CDR3 loop: CASSARQGMNTGELFF. The CDR3 DNA sequence: TGTGCCAGCAGCGCCAGACAGGGGATGAACACCGGGGAGCTGTTTTTT.

The V call is TRBV2, the J call TRBJ2-2; D unresolved. Germline CDR1 and CDR2: SNHLY and FYNNEI. The CDR3 totals 11 residues. V gave up 11 bases and J gave up 6 bases, with 10 bases separating them. This chain's CDR3 is CACAYAGELFF. The DNA of the CDR3 is TGTGCCTGTGCTTACGCCGGGGAGCTGTTTTTT.

Only a few counts were recorded for this clone. V and J are TRBV5-4 and TRBJ1-2; D gene ambiguous. V lost 0 bases and J 6 bases, leaving 6 bases between the germline ends. This CDR3 region has 12 residues. Germline CDR1 is SGHNT and CDR2 is YYREEE (reference sequence). DNA of the CDR3: TGTGCCAGCAGCTTGGGGTGGGATGGCTACACCTTC. Translation gives CASSLGWDGYTF.

J is TRBJ2-2 and V is TRBV4-3; 10 bases line up with TRBD2. Germline CDR1 reads LGHNA; CDR2 reads YSLEER. This CDR3 is built from 19 residues. V trimming: 0 bases; J trimming: 1 base; junction bases outside the gene matches: 8. The CDR3 region has the DNA TGCGCCAGCAGCCAAGATCCCCTAGCGGGGGCACAGAACACCGGGGAGCTGTTTTTT. Translating gives CASSQDPLAGAQNTGELFF.

Only a few counts were recorded for this clone. The gene calls are TRBV18 and TRBJ1-2, with D tentatively TRBD1 (5 bases). The germline V gene has CDR1 KGHSH and CDR2 LQKENI. Trimming shortened V by 6 bases and J by 8 bases, and 19 bases separated the two germline ends. The CDR3 spans 14 residues. CDR3 sequence (DNA): TGTGCCAGCTCGCCTCGGGACTCCCCAACGGGCTACACCTTC. This gives the protein CASSPRDSPTGYTF.

The rearrangement uses TRBV7-9 and TRBJ2-7; 10 positions match TRBD1. After removal of 6 bases from V and 5 bases from J, the junction contained 4 bases not matched to a gene. CDR3 length: 13 amino acids. Germline values: CDR1 SEHNR, CDR2 FQNEAQ (reference sequence). The CDR3 spells CASSGQGVDEQYF. CDR3 coding DNA: TGTGCCAGCAGTGGACAGGGGGTGGACGAGCAGTACTTC.

This chain joins TRBV6-6 and TRBJ2-3; D might be TRBD1 (5 bases). CDR1 and CDR2 from the germline V gene are MNHNY and SVGAGI (reference sequence). V shed 2 bases and J shed 2 bases, with 8 bases lying between them. This CDR3 has 14 amino acids. CDR3 sequence (DNA): TGTGCCAGCAGTTACGCGGACACCACAGATACGCAGTATTTT. As protein: CASSYADTTDTQYF.

The chain carries TRBV19 and TRBJ1-2; TRBD1 might be the D (6 bases). Trimming shortened V by 3 bases and J by 6 bases, and 14 bases separated the two germline ends. CDR1 LNHDA and CDR2 SQIVND come from the germline V gene (reference sequence). The CDR3 spans 14 residues. CDR3 nucleotide sequence: TGTGCCAGTAGTATTCAGCGGGGGCCCCATGGCTACACCTTC. This encodes CASSIQRGPHGYTF.

This chain uses TRBV6-5 with TRBJ1-2; 9 bases fit TRBD1. Germline CDR1 MNHEY, CDR2 SVGAGI. The CDR3 totals 14 residues. V lost 1 base, J lost 13 bases, and 10 bases stayed unmatched. The CDR3 loop is CASSYYRDRDRCTF. CDR3 bases: TGTGCCAGCAGTTACTACCGGGACAGGGATAGGTGCACCTTC.

For the CDR3, the DNA is TGTGCCAGCAGCTACAGGGACACTGAAGCTTTCTTT. It yields the protein CASSYRDTEAFF. This chain links TRBV11-3 with TRBJ1-1; D perhaps matches TRBD1 (6 bases). Germline lookup yields CDR1 SGHNT and CDR2 YENEEA. The CDR3 has 12 amino acids. With 4 bases removed from V and 3 bases from J, the gap between germline ends came to 6 bases.